This T cell receptor beta chain was sequenced for a study of sequential checkpoint blockade in melanoma (dated 2019 in TCRdb). Regarding the complete study: Patients were randomized 1:1 to first-line nivolumab followed by ipilimumab (arm A) or ipilimumab followed by nivolumab (arm B). Both trial sequences were followed by maintenance nivolumab. DNA from approximately 99 pretreatment melanoma tumor samples underwent TCRbeta immunosequencing. For around 21 patients, matched tumor biopsies were obtained before treatment and at week 13, following single-agent nivolumab (arm A) or ipilimumab (arm B). The same lesion was the source of approximately 79% of the matched pre- and post-treatment tumor biopsy pairs. What the authors observed across the whole study: Validation of the response-prediction model combining TCR metrics and mutation burden is needed in larger, independent patient cohorts. Clinical benefit was about 30 times more likely to be achieved by patients whose tumor T-cell fraction and clonality increased by week 13. In the nivolumab-first arm (arm A), an association was found between pretreatment tumor TIL clonality and response (P = .04). Tumor T-cell fraction and clonality were correlated with PD-L1 staining and CD8+ T-cell counts, but not with mutational load. Small sample sizes and reduced statistical power limited the within-arm analyses of tumor T-cell fraction.

About this clone: This clone's antigen is unknown. No per-base quality is available; no much larger clone lies one base away.

TCRbeta CDR3 regions were immunosequenced from genomic DNA with the immunoSEQ Assay. Before high-throughput sequencing, the genomic DNA was amplified using bias-controlled multiplex PCR. As for how the authors treated the data: To quantify the absolute abundance of each unique TCRbeta CDR3 region, the sequences were collapsed and filtered. Clonality, defined as 1 minus Pielou's evenness, was calculated using only productive rearrangements. Tumor T-cell fraction was calculated by normalizing TCRbeta template counts to usable DNA, which was estimated from several housekeeping genes. A previously published method was used to identify clones with significantly greater frequencies in on-treatment samples than in baseline samples. TCRdb re-hosts the immuneACCESS table, in-frame sequences only. Its copies lack some clones; in the studies checked, an unresolved V gene accounts for under half of them, and the cause for the rest is not known. The V and J calls and clone size were taken over from that table, and D and trimming were inferred from the DNA. Here the sample has about 13,000 clones; 21% occur a single time. The top ten clonotypes cover 5.5% to 8% of the sample.

Taken with the paper, the label for treatment or condition translates to: randomized to nivolumab then ipilimumab (arm A) or the reverse (arm B). No trial patient had received prior DNA-damaging chemotherapy. CheckMate 064, a randomized, open-label phase II trial of sequential checkpoint blockade, was the source of the samples, all of which came from patients with melanoma. Tumor TCR sequencing used genomic DNA from formalin-fixed paraffin-embedded (FFPE) tissue samples. The sequence came from a human donor with melanoma. The material was tumor tissue (inferred from file names), obtained from a patient given nivolumab and ipilimumab in sequence.

The CDR3 sequence is CSVGDSLGVYEQYF. The sequenced DNA is TGCAGCGTAGGGGACAGTCTTGGGGTCTACGAGCAGTACTTC. This chain is built from TRBV29-1 and TRBJ2-7, and 7 bases in between align with TRBD1. Including cysteine and phenylalanine, the CDR3 has 14 amino acids. The retained sequence is limited to the CDR3, 42 bases, with the frame set at the first base. V has 6 bases trimmed and J has 3 bases trimmed; junction bases matching no gene number 11. The germline V gene provides CDR1 SQVTM and CDR2 ANQGSEA.